This T cell receptor beta chain comes out of a study of shared clonotypes between healthy human individuals. Across the whole study: A few men and a couple of women, aged 18 to 49, were donors. Per donor, CD8 memory used one plate, CD8 naive used two, CD4 memory used three and CD4 naive used three. Regarding the study as a whole: Sequencing of the sorted subsets was shown by rarefaction to be incomplete despite large depth.

The protocol was immunoSEQ multiplex PCR, while the TCRdb copy is restricted to in-frame clones and leaves out a portion. The sample contains around 690,000 clones, 90% of which appear only once. Note on this clone: The antigen is not known.

CDR1 and CDR2 (germline): SNHLY, FYNNEI. There are 14 residues in the CDR3. V was pared by 7 bases and J by 4 bases, with 17 bases between. This clonotype originated in a man between 18 and 29 years old in good health. Some clones in this sample may be carry-over from other donors' samples. The sequenced material came from memory CD8+ T cells from PBMCs. Subset reported: CD45RO+ cells pooled with CCR7-negative TemRA cells. This sequence joins TRBV2 and TRBJ2-7, with D perhaps being TRBD1 or TRBD2 (5 bases each). The CDR3 sequence is CASIGRDDPYEQYF. The CDR3 DNA reads as TGTGCCAGCATTGGCAGGGACGACCCTTACGAGCAGTACTTC.